The count of the clone carrying this T cell receptor (beta chain) is one. The record originates from a study of Ad26.COV2.S vaccination and SARS-CoV-2 variants. Sequencing was performed with immunoSEQ multiplex PCR; in TCRdb, only in-frame clones are kept and a portion is missing. The sample lists around 300,000 clones, around 89% occurring once. Germline V gene data show CDR1 as DFQATT and CDR2 as SNEGSKA (reference sequence). The V segment lost 3 bases and the J segment 3 bases; nucleotides outside the gene matches: 7. The length of the CDR3 is 14 residues. The sample's treatment: 15 to 20 received Ad26.COV2.S at low or high dose, single or two shots; 5 received placebo; per-sample allocation not given. Collection of samples fell on day 63 after the first vaccine or placebo injection.

This clonotype originated in a person between 18 and 65 years old who received the Ad26.COV2.S COVID-19 vaccine or a placebo. Here the sequenced sample was peripheral blood, taken in a trial of Ad26.COV2.S vaccine versus placebo. The V gene is TRBV20-1, the J gene TRBJ2-7; 8 bases are shared with TRBD2. The CDR3 sequence: CSASRLARNYEQYF. The CDR3, as DNA: TGCAGTGCTAGTCGACTAGCGAGGAACTACGAGCAGTACTTC.